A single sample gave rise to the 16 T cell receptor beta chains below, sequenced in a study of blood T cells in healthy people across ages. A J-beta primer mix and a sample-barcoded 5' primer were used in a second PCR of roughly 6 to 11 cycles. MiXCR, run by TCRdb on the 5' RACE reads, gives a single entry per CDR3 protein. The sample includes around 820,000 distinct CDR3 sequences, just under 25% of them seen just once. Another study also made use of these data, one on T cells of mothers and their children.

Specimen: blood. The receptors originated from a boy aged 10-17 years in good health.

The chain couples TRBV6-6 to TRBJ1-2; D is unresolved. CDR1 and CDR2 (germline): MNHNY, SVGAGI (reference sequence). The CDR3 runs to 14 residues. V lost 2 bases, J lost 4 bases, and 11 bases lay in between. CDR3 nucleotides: TGTGCCAGCAGTTACAAGGGAACGGGCTATGGCTACACCTTC. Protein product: CASSYKGTGYGYTF.

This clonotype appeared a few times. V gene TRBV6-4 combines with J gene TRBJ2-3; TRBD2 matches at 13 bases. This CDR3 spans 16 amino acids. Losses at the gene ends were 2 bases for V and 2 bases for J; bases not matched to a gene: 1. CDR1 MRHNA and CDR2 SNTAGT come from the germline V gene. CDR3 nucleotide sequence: TGTGCCAGCAGTGACGGGACTAGCGGGACCACAGATACGCAGTATTTT. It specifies CASSDGTSGTTDTQYF.

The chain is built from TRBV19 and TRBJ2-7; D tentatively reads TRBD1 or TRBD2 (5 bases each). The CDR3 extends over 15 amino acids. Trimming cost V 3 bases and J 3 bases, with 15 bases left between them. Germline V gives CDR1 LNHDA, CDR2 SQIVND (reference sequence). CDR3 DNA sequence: TGTGCCAGTAGTATTTCGGGGACCGGCGTCTACGAGCAGTACTTC. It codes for CASSISGTGVYEQYF.

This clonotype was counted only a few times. For the CDR3, the DNA is TGTGCCATCAGTGAGTCGTCCGGGACTAGCTACGAGCAGTACTTC. Translating it yields CAISESSGTSYEQYF. The chain is built from TRBV10-3 and TRBJ2-7; 8 bases fit TRBD2. In germline, CDR1 is ENHRY, CDR2 SYGVKD. V shed 0 bases, J shed 3 bases, and the junction held 4 bases outside the gene matches. This CDR3 is 15 amino acids long.

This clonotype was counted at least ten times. As DNA, the CDR3 is TGTGCCAGCAGTTCCTACTTCTCGACAGGGGGCAAGGCGCTAGCTTACTACGAGCAGTACTTC. The encoded protein is CASSSYFSTGGKALAYYEQYF. This chain links TRBV28 with TRBJ2-7; 10 nucleotides agree with TRBD1. CDR3 length: 21 amino acids. Germline V gives CDR1 MDHEN, CDR2 SYDVKM. Trimming at V came to 4 bases and at J to 3 bases, leaving 24 bases not matched to a gene.

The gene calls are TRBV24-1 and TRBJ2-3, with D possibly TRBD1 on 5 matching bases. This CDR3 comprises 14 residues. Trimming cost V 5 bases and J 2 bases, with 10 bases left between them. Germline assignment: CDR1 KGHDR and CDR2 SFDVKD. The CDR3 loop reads CATSVGAFTDTQYF. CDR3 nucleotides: TGTGCCACCAGTGTTGGGGCTTTCACAGATACGCAGTATTTT.

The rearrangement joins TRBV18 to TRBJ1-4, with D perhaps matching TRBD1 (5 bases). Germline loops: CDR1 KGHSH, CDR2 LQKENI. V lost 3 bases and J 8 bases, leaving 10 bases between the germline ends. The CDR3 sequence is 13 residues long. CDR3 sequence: CASSPYQGEKLFF. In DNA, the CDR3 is TGTGCCAGCTCACCGTATCAGGGCGAAAAACTGTTTTTT.

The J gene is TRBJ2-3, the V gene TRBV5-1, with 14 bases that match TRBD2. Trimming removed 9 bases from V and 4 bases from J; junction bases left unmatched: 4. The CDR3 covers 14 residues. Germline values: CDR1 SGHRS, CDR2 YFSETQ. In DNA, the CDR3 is TGCGCCACCGGACTAGCGGGGGGAGCAGATACGCAGTATTTT. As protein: CATGLAGGADTQYF.

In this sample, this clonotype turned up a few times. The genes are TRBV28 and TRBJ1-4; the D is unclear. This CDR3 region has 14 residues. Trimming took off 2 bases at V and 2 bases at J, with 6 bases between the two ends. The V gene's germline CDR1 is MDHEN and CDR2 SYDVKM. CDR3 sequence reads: CASSLPGTNEKLFF. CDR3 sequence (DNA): TGTGCCAGCAGTTTACCGGGGACTAATGAAAAACTGTTTTTT.

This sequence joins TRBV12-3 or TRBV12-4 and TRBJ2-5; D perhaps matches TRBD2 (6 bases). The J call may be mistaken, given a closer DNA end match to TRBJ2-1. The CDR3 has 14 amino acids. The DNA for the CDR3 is TGTGCCAGCATGCCGGGACCGGGGGACGATGAGCAGTTCTTC. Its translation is CASMPGPGDDEQFF.

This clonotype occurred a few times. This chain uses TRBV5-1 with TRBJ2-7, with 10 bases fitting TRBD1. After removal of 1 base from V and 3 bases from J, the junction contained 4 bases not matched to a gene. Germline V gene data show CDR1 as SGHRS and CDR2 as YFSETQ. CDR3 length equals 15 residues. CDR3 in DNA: TGCGCCAGCAGCTTGAAGGACAGGGGGAACTACGAGCAGTACTTC. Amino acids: CASSLKDRGNYEQYF.

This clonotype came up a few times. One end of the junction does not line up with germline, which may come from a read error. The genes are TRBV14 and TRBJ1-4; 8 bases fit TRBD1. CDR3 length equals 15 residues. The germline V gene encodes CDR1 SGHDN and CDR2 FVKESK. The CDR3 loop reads CASSEDRGPNEKLFF. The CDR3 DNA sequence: TGTGCCAGCAGCGAAGACAGGGGCCCTAATGAAAAACTGTTTTTT.

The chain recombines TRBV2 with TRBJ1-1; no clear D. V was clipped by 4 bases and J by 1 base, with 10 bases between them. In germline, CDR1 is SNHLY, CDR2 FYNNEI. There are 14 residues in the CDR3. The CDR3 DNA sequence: TGTGCCAGCAGTGTAAAGGAGGGGAACACTGAAGCTTTCTTT. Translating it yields CASSVKEGNTEAFF.

CDR3 residues: CASRERDGRNTIYF. In nucleotides, the CDR3 is TGTGCCAGCAGGGAGCGGGACGGCAGAAACACCATATATTTT. V gene TRBV5-5 combines with J gene TRBJ1-3; the D gene is possibly TRBD1 (5 bases). CDR3 length: 14 residues. Deletions cut 5 bases from V and 5 bases from J, with 14 bases between. The germline V gene has CDR1 SGHKS and CDR2 YYEKEE (reference sequence).

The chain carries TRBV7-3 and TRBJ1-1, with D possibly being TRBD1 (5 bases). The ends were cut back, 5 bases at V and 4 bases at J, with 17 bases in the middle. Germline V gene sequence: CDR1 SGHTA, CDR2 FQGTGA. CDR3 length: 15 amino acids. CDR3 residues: CASSPGGIVGTEAFF. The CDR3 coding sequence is TGTGCCAGCAGCCCGGGGGGGATCGTTGGCACTGAAGCTTTCTTT.

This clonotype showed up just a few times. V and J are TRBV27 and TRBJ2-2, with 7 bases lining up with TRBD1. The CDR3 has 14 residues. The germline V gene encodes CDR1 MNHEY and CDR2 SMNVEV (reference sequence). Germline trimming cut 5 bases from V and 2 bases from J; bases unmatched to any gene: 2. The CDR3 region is CASSGQANTGELFF. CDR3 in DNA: TGTGCCAGCAGTGGACAGGCCAACACCGGGGAGCTGTTTTTT.